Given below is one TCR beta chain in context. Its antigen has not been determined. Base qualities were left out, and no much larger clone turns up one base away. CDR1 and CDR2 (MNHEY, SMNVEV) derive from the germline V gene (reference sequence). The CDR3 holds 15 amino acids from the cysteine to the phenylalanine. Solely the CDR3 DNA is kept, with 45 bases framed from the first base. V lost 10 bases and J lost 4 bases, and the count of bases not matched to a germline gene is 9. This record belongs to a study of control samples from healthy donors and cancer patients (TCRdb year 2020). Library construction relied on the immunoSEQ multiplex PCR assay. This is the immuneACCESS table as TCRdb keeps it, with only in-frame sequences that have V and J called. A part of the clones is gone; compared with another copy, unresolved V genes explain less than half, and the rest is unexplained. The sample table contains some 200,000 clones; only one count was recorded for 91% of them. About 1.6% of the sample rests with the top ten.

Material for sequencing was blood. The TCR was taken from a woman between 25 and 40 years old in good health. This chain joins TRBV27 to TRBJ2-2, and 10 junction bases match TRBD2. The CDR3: CATGASGSSTGELFF. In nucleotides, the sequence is TGTGCCACCGGCGCTAGCGGGAGCTCCACCGGGGAGCTGTTTTTT.